The clone carrying this T cell receptor (beta chain) was seen only a few times. TCR beta CDR3 sequences were amplified from RNA transcripts. An initial round of RT-PCR targeting the TCR CDR3 relied on the HTBI primer set. TCRdb itself ran the multiplex PCR reads through MiXCR, one entry per CDR3 protein. The repertoire holds some 270,000 distinct CDR3 sequences, with more than 10% as singletons. The sample originates from a study of T cells in Graves' hyperthyroidism and ophthalmopathy. The germline gives CDR1 DFQATT, CDR2 SNEGSKA (reference sequence). Losses at the gene ends were 5 bases for V and 2 bases for J; bases not matched to a gene: 14. CDR3 length: 17 residues.

This TCR was sampled from a woman aged 25 to 39 with Graves' hyperthyroidism that later progressed to Graves' ophthalmopathy. Sequencing used blood. V gene TRBV20-1 combines with J gene TRBJ2-4; 8 nucleotides align to TRBD2. For the CDR3, the DNA is TGCAGTGCTTTGCCAAACGCGGGGGGAGTCCCCAAAAACATTCAGTACTTC. It is translated as CSALPNAGGVPKNIQYF.